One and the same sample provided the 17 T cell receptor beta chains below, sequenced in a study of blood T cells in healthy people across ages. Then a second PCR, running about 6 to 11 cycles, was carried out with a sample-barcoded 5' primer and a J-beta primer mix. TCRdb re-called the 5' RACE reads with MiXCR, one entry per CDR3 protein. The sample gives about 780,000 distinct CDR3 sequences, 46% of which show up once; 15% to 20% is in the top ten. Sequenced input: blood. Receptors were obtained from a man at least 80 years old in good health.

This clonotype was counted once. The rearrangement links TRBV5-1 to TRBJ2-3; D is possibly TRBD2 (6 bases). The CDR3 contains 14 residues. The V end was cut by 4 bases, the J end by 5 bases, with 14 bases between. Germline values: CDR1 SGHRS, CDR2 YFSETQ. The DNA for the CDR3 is TGCGCCAGCAGCCTCGACTGGAGGGAAGATACGCAGTATTTT. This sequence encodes CASSLDWREDTQYF.

The CDR3 nucleotides read TGCAGCGTTGTTAATACTCGGGGGGCCAACGTCCTGACTTTC. It translates to CSVVNTRGANVLTF. The chain couples TRBV29-1 to TRBJ2-6; D unresolved. The germline V gene encodes CDR1 SQVTM and CDR2 ANQGSEA. V lost 4 bases to trimming and J lost 4 bases, with 11 bases between them. The length of the CDR3 is 14 residues.

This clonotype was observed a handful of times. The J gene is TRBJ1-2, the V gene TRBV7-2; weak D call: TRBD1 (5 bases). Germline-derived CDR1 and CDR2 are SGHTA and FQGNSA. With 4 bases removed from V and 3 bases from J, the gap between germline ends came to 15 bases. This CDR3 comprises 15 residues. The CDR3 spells CASSYGAPVDYGYTF. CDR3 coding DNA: TGTGCCAGCAGCTACGGGGCCCCCGTGGACTATGGCTACACCTTC.

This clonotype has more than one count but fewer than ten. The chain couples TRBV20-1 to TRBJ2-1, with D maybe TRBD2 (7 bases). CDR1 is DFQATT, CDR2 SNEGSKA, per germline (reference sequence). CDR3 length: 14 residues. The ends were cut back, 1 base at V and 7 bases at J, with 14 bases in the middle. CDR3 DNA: TGCAGTGCTAGAGTAAGGGGGAGGGGGAATGAGCAGTTCTTC. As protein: CSARVRGRGNEQFF.

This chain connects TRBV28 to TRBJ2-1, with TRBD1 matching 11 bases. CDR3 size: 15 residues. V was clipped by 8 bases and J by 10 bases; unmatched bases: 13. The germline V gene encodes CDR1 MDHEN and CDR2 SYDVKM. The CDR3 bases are TGTGCCAGCGGAGGGCCGGGACAGGGGGTTTACGAGCAGTTCTTC. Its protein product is CASGGPGQGVYEQFF.

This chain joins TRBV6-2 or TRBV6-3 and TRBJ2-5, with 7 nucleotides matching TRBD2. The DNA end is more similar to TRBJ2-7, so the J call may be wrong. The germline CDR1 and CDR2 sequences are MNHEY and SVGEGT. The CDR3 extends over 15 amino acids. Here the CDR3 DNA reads TGTGCCAGCATTGGCGGGGGAGACGGGTCCTACGAGCAGTACTTC. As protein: CASIGGGDGSYEQYF.

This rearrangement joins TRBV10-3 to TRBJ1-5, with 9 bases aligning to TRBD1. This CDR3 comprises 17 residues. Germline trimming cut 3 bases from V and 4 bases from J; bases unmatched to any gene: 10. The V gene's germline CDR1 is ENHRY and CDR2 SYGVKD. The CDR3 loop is CAISDRNTGTGNQPQHF. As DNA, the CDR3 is TGTGCCATCAGTGACCGTAACACCGGGACAGGGAATCAGCCCCAGCATTTT.

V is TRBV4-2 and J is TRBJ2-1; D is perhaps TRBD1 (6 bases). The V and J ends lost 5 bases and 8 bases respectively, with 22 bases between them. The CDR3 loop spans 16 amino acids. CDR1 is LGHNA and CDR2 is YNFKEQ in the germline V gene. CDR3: CASSSAPTRSGDEQFF. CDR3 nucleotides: TGTGCCAGCAGCTCAGCCCCAACTAGATCAGGGGATGAGCAGTTCTTC.

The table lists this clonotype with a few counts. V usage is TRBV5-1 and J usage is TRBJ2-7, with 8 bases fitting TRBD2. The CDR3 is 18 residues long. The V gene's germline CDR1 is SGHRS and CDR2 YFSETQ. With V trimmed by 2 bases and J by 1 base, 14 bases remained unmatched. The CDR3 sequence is CASSFLTFAGGASYEQYF. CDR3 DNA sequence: TGCGCCAGCAGCTTCCTAACATTTGCCGGGGGGGCATCCTACGAGCAGTACTTC.

The CDR3 region has the DNA TGTGCCAGCAGCCGGAATGTTCAAGAGACCCAGTACTTC. It translates to CASSRNVQETQYF. This chain connects TRBV11-3 to TRBJ2-5; D ambiguous. Germline V lookup: CDR1 SGHNT, CDR2 YENEEA. V was cut by 5 bases and J by 2 bases, with 9 bases left in between. The CDR3 length is 13 residues.

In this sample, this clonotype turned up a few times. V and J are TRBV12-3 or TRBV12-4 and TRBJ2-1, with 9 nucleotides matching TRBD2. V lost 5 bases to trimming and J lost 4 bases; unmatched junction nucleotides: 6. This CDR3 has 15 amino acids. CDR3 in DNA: TGTGCCAGCAGTGGTACTAGCGGGCCTTACAATGAGCAGTTCTTC. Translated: CASSGTSGPYNEQFF.

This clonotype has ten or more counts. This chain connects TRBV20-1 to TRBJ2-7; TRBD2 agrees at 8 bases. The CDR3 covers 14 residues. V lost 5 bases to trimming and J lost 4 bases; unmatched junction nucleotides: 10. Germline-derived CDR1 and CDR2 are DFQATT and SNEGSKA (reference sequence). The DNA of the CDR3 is TGCAGTGCTCGGACCGGGACTAGTAATTACGAGCAGTACTTC. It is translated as CSARTGTSNYEQYF.

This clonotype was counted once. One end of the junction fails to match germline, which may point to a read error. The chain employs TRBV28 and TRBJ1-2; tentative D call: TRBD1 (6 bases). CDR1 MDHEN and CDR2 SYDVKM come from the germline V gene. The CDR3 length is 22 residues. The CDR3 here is CAGSPSILILTGGGGLNYGYTF. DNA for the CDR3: TGTGCCGGCAGTCCATCTATCCTTATCCTAACAGGTGGAGGGGGACTTAACTATGGCTACACCTTC.

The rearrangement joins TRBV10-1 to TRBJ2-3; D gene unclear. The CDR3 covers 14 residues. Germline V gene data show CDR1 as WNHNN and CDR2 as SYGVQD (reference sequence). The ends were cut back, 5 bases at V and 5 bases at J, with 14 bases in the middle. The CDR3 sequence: CASSLPGGIDTQYF. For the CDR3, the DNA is TGCGCCAGCAGTTTGCCAGGTGGTATAGATACGCAGTATTTT.

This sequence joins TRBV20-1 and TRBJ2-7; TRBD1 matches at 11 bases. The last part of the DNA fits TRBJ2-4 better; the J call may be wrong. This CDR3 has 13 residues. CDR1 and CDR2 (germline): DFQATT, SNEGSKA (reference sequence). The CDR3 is CSAGQGAENIQYF. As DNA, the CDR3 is TGCAGTGCCGGACAGGGGGCCGAGAACATTCAGTACTTC.

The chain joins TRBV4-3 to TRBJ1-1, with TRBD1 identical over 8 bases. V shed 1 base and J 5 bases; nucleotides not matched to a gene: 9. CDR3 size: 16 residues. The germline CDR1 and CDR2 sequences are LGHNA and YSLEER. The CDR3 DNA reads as TGCGCCAGCAGCCAAGCCCGGGACAGGCTCCGTACTGAAGCTTTCTTT. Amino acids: CASSQARDRLRTEAFF.

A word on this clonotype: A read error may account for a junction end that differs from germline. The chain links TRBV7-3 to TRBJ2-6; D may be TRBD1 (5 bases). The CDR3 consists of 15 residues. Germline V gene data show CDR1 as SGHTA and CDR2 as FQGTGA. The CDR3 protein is CASSVDGSGANVPTF. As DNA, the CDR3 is TGTGCCAGCAGCGTCGACGGCTCTGGGGCCAACGTCCCGACTTTC.